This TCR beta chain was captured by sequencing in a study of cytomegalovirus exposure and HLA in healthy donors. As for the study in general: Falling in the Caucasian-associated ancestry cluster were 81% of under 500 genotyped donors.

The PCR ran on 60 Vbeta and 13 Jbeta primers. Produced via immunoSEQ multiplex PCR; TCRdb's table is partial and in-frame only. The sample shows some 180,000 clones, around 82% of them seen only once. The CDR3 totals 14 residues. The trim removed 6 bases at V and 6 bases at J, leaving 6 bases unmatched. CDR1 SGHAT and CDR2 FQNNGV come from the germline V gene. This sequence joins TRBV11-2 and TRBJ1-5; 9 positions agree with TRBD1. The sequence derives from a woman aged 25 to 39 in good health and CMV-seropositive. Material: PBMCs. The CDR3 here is CASSRTGESQPQHF. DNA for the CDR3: TGTGCCAGCAGTCGGACAGGGGAGAGTCAGCCCCAGCATTTT. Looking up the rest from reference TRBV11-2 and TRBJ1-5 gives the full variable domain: EAGVAQSPRYKIIEKRQSVAFWCNPISGHATLYWYQQILGQGPKLLIQFQNNGVVDDSQLPKDRFSAERLKGVDSTLKIQPAKLEDSAVYLCASSRTGESQPQHFGDGTRLSIL.